This entry lists 20 T cell receptor beta chains sequenced from one sample in a study of post-analysis software for immune sequencing data. Sequencing libraries made from TCR beta cDNA carried unique molecular identifiers. One entry per CDR3 protein results from TCRdb running MiXCR on the PCR reads. This table holds some 260,000 distinct CDR3 sequences, 35% to 40% found once. Study-wide results and caveats: Elevated frequency relative to controls characterized four or five TRBV segments in patients, TRBV5-6, TRBV5-1 and TRBV20-1 among them.

These TCRs are of unknown antigen specificity. Material: blood. Receptor source: a girl between 5 and 17 years old with multiple sclerosis.

There are a few counts of this clonotype. V is TRBV19 and J is TRBJ1-2; perhaps TRBD1 as D (5 bases). This CDR3 has 14 amino acids. Trimming removed 3 bases at V and 8 bases at J, with 16 bases between. CDR1 and CDR2 (germline): LNHDA, SQIVND (reference sequence). The CDR3 protein is CASSISGGHYGYTF. CDR3 nucleotide sequence: TGTGCCAGTAGTATTTCGGGGGGTCATTACGGCTACACCTTC.

This clonotype was picked up a small number of times. V usage is TRBV6-6 and J usage is TRBJ1-6; D is perhaps TRBD1 (6 bases). Trimming left V 6 bases short and J 8 bases short, with 17 bases between. This CDR3 comprises 15 residues. Germline V gives CDR1 MNHNY, CDR2 SVGAGI (reference sequence). The CDR3 protein is CASSPYRVVDSPLHF. The CDR3 DNA follows: TGTGCCAGCAGCCCCTACAGGGTAGTCGATTCACCCCTCCACTTT.

This chain links TRBV10-3 with TRBJ2-4; no firm D call. With the DNA end fitting TRBJ2-5 better, the J assignment may be wrong. The CDR3 totals 14 residues. Germline-derived CDR1 and CDR2 are ENHRY and SYGVKD. The CDR3 region has the DNA TGTGCCATCAGTGAGACTGGTGGCAAAGAGACCCAGTACTTC. Translated: CAISETGGKETQYF.

Comment on this clonotype: An end of the junction differs from the germline gene, which may be a read error. The chain employs TRBV12-3 or TRBV12-4 and TRBJ2-3; D possibly corresponds to TRBD1 (6 bases). CDR3 length equals 15 residues. This CDR3 reads CVSSQQGQSTDTQYF. CDR3 in DNA: TGTGTCAGCAGTCAACAGGGTCAGAGCACAGATACGCAGTATTTT.

This chain links TRBV27 with TRBJ1-3; D uncertain. The V end lost 5 bases, the J end lost 2 bases, and 7 bases lay between the germline ends. Germline V gene lookup returns CDR1 MNHEY and CDR2 SMNVEV (reference sequence). The CDR3 contains 13 residues. The CDR3 bases are TGTGCCAGCAGTCCGGGAGCTGGAAACACCATATATTTT. Translated, it gives CASSPGAGNTIYF.

In DNA form, the CDR3 reads TGTGCCAGCAGCCCTAGCGGGGGGGGCATTGATACGCAGTATTTT. Translated: CASSPSGGGIDTQYF. The gene calls are TRBV28 and TRBJ2-3; 12 positions match TRBD2. Germline-derived CDR1 and CDR2 are MDHEN and SYDVKM. The CDR3 contains 15 residues. Trimming cost V 6 bases and J 6 bases; bases outside gene matches: 7.

This clonotype was seen ten or more times. The chain employs TRBV24-1 and TRBJ2-5; 8 bases match TRBD1. Trimming removed 4 bases from V and 1 base from J; junction bases left unmatched: 4. In germline, CDR1 is KGHDR, CDR2 SFDVKD. CDR3 size: 15 residues. The CDR3: CATSDSGQGQETQYF. As DNA, the CDR3 is TGTGCCACCAGTGACTCCGGACAGGGCCAAGAGACCCAGTACTTC.

The chain combines TRBV12-3 or TRBV12-4 with TRBJ2-5; 7 nucleotides agree with TRBD2. The CDR3 is made up of 15 amino acids. Unmatched junction bases numbered 8, after V lost 3 bases and J lost 4 bases. CDR3 coding DNA: TGTGCCAGCAGTTTCGACGTCAGCGGGACAGAGACCCAGTACTTC. This encodes CASSFDVSGTETQYF.

The chain recombines TRBV9 with TRBJ1-2; D is possibly TRBD1 (6 bases). V lost 0 bases and J lost 8, with 17 bases in between. The CDR3 runs 15 residues. Germline CDR1 reads SGDLS; CDR2 reads YYNGEE. As DNA, the CDR3 is TGTGCCAGCAGCGTAGAAGGGGGAAGGAGAGTCGGCTACACCTTC. Its protein product is CASSVEGGRRVGYTF.

In this sample, this clonotype turned up a few times. This may be a read error, as it is one base from a much larger clone. The rearrangement links TRBV4-1 to TRBJ2-5; 12 bases line up with TRBD2. The CDR3 is 19 amino acids. Per germline, CDR1 MGHRA and CDR2 YSYEKL. Losses at the gene ends were 2 bases for V and 11 bases for J; bases not matched to a gene: 21. CDR3: CASSQFSSGGASLYNEQYF. The CDR3 nucleotides are TGCGCCAGCAGCCAATTTTCTAGCGGGGGGGCCTCCCTCTACAATGAGCAGTACTTC.

The V gene is TRBV20-1, the J gene TRBJ2-7; 11 bases fit TRBD2. V shed 6 bases and J 4 bases; nucleotides not matched to a gene: 5. The germline V gene encodes CDR1 DFQATT and CDR2 SNEGSKA (reference sequence). The CDR3 spans 13 residues. CDR3 in DNA: TGCAGTGCGAGACTAGCGGGGTCGTACGAGCAGTACTTC. It codes for CSARLAGSYEQYF.

This clonotype has at least ten counts. The junction differs from germline at one of its ends, possibly a read error. The rearrangement links TRBV10-3 to TRBJ1-6; D is perhaps TRBD1 (6 bases). This CDR3 has 16 amino acids. Germline CDR1 and CDR2: ENHRY and SYGVKD. The CDR3, as DNA: TGTGCCGTCAGTGAGTCGCTCAGGACAGAGATGTCACCCCTCCACTTT. Protein product: CAVSESLRTEMSPLHF.

This clonotype was recorded many times. The CDR3 sequence: CASYEQGRVGPDGYTF. CDR3 DNA: TGTGCCAGCTACGAGCAGGGACGAGTTGGACCGGATGGCTACACCTTC. The chain links TRBV6-1 to TRBJ1-2; a weak D match, TRBD1 (5 bases). Germline assignment: CDR1 MNHNS and CDR2 SASEGT. CDR3 length equals 16 residues. Trimming took 8 bases from V and 6 from J, leaving 25 bases between them.

With regard to this clonotype: A much larger clone differs by one base, so this may be a read error. V usage is TRBV7-9 and J usage is TRBJ2-3, with D possibly matching TRBD2 (5 bases). The CDR3 spans 15 residues. In germline, CDR1 is SEHNR, CDR2 FQNEAQ (reference sequence). V was cut by 6 bases and J by 0 bases, with 13 bases left in between. The CDR3 DNA is TGTGCCAGCAGTGGTTGGCGGGTTAGCACAGATACGCAGTATTTT. It is translated as CASSGWRVSTDTQYF.

This clonotype occurred many times. V is TRBV29-1 and J is TRBJ2-3, with D uncertain. This CDR3 contains 13 residues. Germline loops: CDR1 SQVTM, CDR2 ANQGSEA. V lost 4 bases and J lost 2, with 10 bases in between. CDR3: CSVGKGNTDTQYF. CDR3 sequence (DNA): TGCAGCGTTGGTAAAGGAAACACAGATACGCAGTATTTT.

The rearrangement uses TRBV7-9 and TRBJ2-4; D is ambiguous. V was clipped by 4 bases and J by 4 bases, with 20 bases between them. CDR1 and CDR2 from the germline V gene are SEHNR and FQNEAQ (reference sequence). The CDR3 totals 17 residues. This chain's CDR3 is CASSYGLMGREKNIQYF. DNA of the CDR3: TGTGCCAGCAGCTACGGCCTGATGGGCAGAGAGAAAAACATTCAGTACTTC.

A few counts support this clonotype. The gene calls are TRBV6-1 and TRBJ2-5; D is perhaps TRBD1 or TRBD2 (5 bases each). Trimming removed 6 bases from V and 2 bases from J, with 10 bases in between. Per the germline V gene, CDR1 is MNHNS and CDR2 is SASEGT. The CDR3 is 13 residues long. The CDR3 loop reads CASRVEGQETQYF. DNA for the CDR3: TGTGCCAGCAGGGTTGAGGGGCAAGAGACCCAGTACTTC.

This clonotype was seen repeatedly, ten times or more. V usage is TRBV19 and J usage is TRBJ2-4, with D possibly TRBD2 on 6 matching bases. Germline loops: CDR1 LNHDA, CDR2 SQIVND (reference sequence). The CDR3 extends over 16 amino acids. Between the trimmed V and J ends, which lost 5 bases and 0 bases, there was a span of 14 bases. The DNA for the CDR3 is TGTGCCAGTAGTGCCCTGGCGGGGTTAGCCAAAAACATTCAGTACTTC. Amino acid sequence: CASSALAGLAKNIQYF.

CDR3 residues: CAISTGPANYGYTF. The DNA for the CDR3 is TGTGCCATCAGTACAGGGCCGGCTAACTATGGCTACACCTTC. The J gene is TRBJ1-2, the V gene TRBV10-3, with D perhaps matching TRBD1 (6 bases). Trimming removed 5 bases at V and 0 bases at J, with 10 bases between. The germline V gene has CDR1 ENHRY and CDR2 SYGVKD. CDR3 length: 14 residues.

This clonotype was seen at least ten times. The rearrangement joins TRBV29-1 to TRBJ2-5, with 8 bases that match TRBD1. Germline trimming cut 8 bases from V and 8 bases from J; bases unmatched to any gene: 13. The CDR3 is 13 residues long. The V gene's germline CDR1 is SQVTM and CDR2 ANQGSEA. CDR3 sequence (DNA): TGCAGCATTGGGCAGGGGGCAAGAGAAACCCAGTACTTC. Amino acid sequence: CSIGQGARETQYF.